The 16 T cell receptor beta chains below come from one sample, sequenced in a study of blood T cell repertoires in COVID-19. Some clones are missing from TCRdb's copy, which holds only in-frame ones; the method was immunoSEQ multiplex PCR. The sample shows around 300,000 clones, 83% of them seen only once. The sequencing sample was made of peripheral blood. The receptors were gathered from a woman aged 50 to 65 who had recovered from COVID-19.

The chain is built from TRBV9 and TRBJ2-5; TRBD2 matches at 9 bases. Germline CDR1 is SGDLS and CDR2 is YYNGEE. The CDR3 loop spans 16 amino acids. V lost 0 bases, J lost 2 bases, and 5 bases stayed unmatched. The CDR3 DNA is TGTGCCAGCAGCGTAGGACTAGCGGTTTTACAAGAGACCCAGTACTTC. Its protein is CASSVGLAVLQETQYF.

This chain joins TRBV7-8 and TRBJ1-5; no definite D call. Trimming took 3 bases from V and 4 from J, leaving 13 bases between them. The CDR3 covers 15 residues. The germline V gene has CDR1 SGHVS and CDR2 FQNEAQ. Here the CDR3 DNA reads TGTGCCAGCAGCTTTTCTACCTCGATTAATCAGCCCCAGCATTTT. It codes for CASSFSTSINQPQHF.

The CDR3 protein is CASSIPLEPQHF. In nucleotides, the CDR3 is TGTGCCAGTAGTATTCCCCTCGAGCCCCAGCATTTT. This rearrangement joins TRBV19 to TRBJ1-5, with no clear D. V was cut by 3 bases and J by 8 bases, with 8 bases left in between. Germline CDR1 LNHDA, CDR2 SQIVND (reference sequence). CDR3 length: 12 residues.

The chain couples TRBV30 to TRBJ2-5, with 12 bases identical to TRBD2. V dropped 4 bases and J dropped 5; count of bases not matched to a gene: 5. The CDR3 extends over 14 amino acids. Germline V CDR1 and CDR2: GTSNPN, SVGIG (reference sequence). The CDR3 reads CAWTGTSGLETQYF. The CDR3 DNA reads as TGTGCCTGGACCGGGACTAGCGGGTTGGAGACCCAGTACTTC.

The chain recombines TRBV7-2 with TRBJ2-5; TRBD2 aligns across 7 bases. This CDR3 has 16 residues. The trim removed 5 bases at V and 5 bases at J, leaving 14 bases unmatched. Germline V lookup: CDR1 SGHTA, CDR2 FQGNSA. The CDR3 nucleotides are TGTGCCAGCAGCCCCATGCACCAGGGACTACTGGAGACCCAGTACTTC. Translated: CASSPMHQGLLETQYF.

This rearrangement joins TRBV27 to TRBJ1-4; 8 nucleotides match TRBD1. The CDR3 consists of 15 residues. Germline V CDR1 and CDR2: MNHEY, SMNVEV (reference sequence). V trimming: 5 bases; J trimming: 8 bases; junction bases outside the gene matches: 10. The DNA of the CDR3 is TGTGCCAGCAGTCTCACCCGACAGGGGAGAGAAAAACTGTTTTTT. Translating gives CASSLTRQGREKLFF.

The chain's CDR3 is CARTGGRGSPLHF. In nucleotides, the CDR3 is TGTGCCAGGACAGGGGGCCGAGGTTCACCCCTCCACTTT. This rearrangement joins TRBV27 to TRBJ1-6; TRBD1 matches at 10 bases. V lost 9 bases, J lost 9 bases, and 5 bases stayed unmatched. The CDR3 is 13 amino acids. Germline V gene data show CDR1 as MNHEY and CDR2 as SMNVEV (reference sequence).

The rearrangement uses TRBV7-2 and TRBJ2-5, with D possibly being TRBD2 (7 bases). This CDR3 has 14 residues. Per germline, CDR1 SGHTA and CDR2 FQGNSA. The germline V and J ends were trimmed by 3 bases and 5 bases, with 13 bases remaining between them. The CDR3 spells CASSFRGATETQYF. The CDR3 coding sequence is TGTGCCAGCAGCTTTCGGGGGGCCACTGAGACCCAGTACTTC. Filled out from reference TRBV7-2 and TRBJ2-5, the complete variable domain reads GAGVSQSPSNKVTEKGKDVELRCDPISGHTALYWYRQSLGQGLEFLIYFQGNSAPDKSGLPSDRFSAERTGGSVSTLTIQRTQQEDSAVYLCASSFRGATETQYFGPGTRLLVL.

The V call is TRBV19, the J call TRBJ1-3; D is possibly TRBD1 (6 bases). The V end lost 5 bases, the J end lost 3 bases, and 11 bases lay between the germline ends. CDR3 length: 14 amino acids. Germline-derived CDR1 and CDR2 are LNHDA and SQIVND (reference sequence). The CDR3 DNA reads TGTGCCAGTAGTCGTCAGACAGGTGGAAACACCATATATTTT. Translating it yields CASSRQTGGNTIYF.

The V call is TRBV5-1, the J call TRBJ2-1, with TRBD2 matching 10 bases. Germline CDR1 is SGHRS and CDR2 is YFSETQ. The CDR3 has 16 residues. V lost 4 bases and J lost 6; bases outside the gene matches: 10. CDR3 coding DNA: TGCGCCAGCAGCCCGGACGGACTAGCGGAGGGCAATGAGCAGTTCTTC. This gives the protein CASSPDGLAEGNEQFF.

The J gene is TRBJ2-1, the V gene TRBV11-3, with 8 positions matching TRBD2. V shed 1 base and J 10 bases; nucleotides not matched to a gene: 6. This CDR3 has 14 amino acids. Germline V gene data show CDR1 as SGHNT and CDR2 as YENEEA. CDR3 coding DNA: TGTGCCAGCAGCTTAGGAACAGCGGGGGCCGAGCAGTTCTTC. Translating it yields CASSLGTAGAEQFF.

This clone has a handful of counts. The chain couples TRBV24-1 to TRBJ2-7, with TRBD2 matching 11 bases. The germline CDR1 and CDR2 sequences are KGHDR and SFDVKD. V shed 9 bases and J 0 bases; nucleotides not matched to a gene: 3. This CDR3 is 14 amino acids long. CDR3 in amino acids: CATSTSGSSYEQYF. The CDR3 nucleotides are TGTGCCACCTCAACTAGCGGGAGCTCCTACGAGCAGTACTTC.

J is TRBJ2-7 and V is TRBV27, with D possibly matching TRBD2 (6 bases). Trimming shortened V by 5 bases and J by 2 bases, and 10 bases separated the two germline ends. Germline V lookup: CDR1 MNHEY, CDR2 SMNVEV (reference sequence). The CDR3 is made up of 13 amino acids. The CDR3 DNA reads as TGTGCCAGCAGTCAGGGACTTACCTACGAGCAGTACTTC. Protein product: CASSQGLTYEQYF.

V usage is TRBV5-1 and J usage is TRBJ2-7; D is undetermined. V was pared by 4 bases and J by 1 base, with 9 bases between. CDR1 is SGHRS, CDR2 YFSETQ, per germline. The length of the CDR3 is 13 residues. The CDR3 spells CASSPSRSYEQYF. CDR3 bases: TGCGCCAGCAGCCCCTCCAGGTCCTACGAGCAGTACTTC.

The chain links TRBV28 to TRBJ2-7; 7 nucleotides match TRBD2. The CDR3 spans 14 residues. Per the germline V gene, CDR1 is MDHEN and CDR2 is SYDVKM. Trimming cost V 6 bases and J 5 bases; bases outside gene matches: 10. DNA of the CDR3: TGTGCCAGCAGCGGGAGGCTCACTCCCGACGAGCAGTACTTC. Translation gives CASSGRLTPDEQYF.

The rearrangement links TRBV4-2 to TRBJ2-7, with D maybe TRBD2 (6 bases). The CDR3 extends over 14 amino acids. Germline V gives CDR1 LGHNA, CDR2 YNFKEQ. The V gene lost 7 bases and the J gene lost 0 bases, with 13 bases spanning the gap. The CDR3 protein is CASTPMGGSYEQYF. As DNA, the CDR3 is TGTGCCAGCACCCCGATGGGGGGCTCCTACGAGCAGTACTTC.